What follows are 13 T cell receptor beta chains derived from one specimen sequenced in a study of blood T cell repertoires in COVID-19. TCRdb's copy holds only in-frame clones and misses some; the assay was immunoSEQ multiplex PCR. The sample carries more than 150,000 clones, roughly 90% recorded once. The specimen was peripheral blood. These TCRs come from a man aged 70-80 years with active or convalescent COVID-19.

The gene calls are TRBV9 and TRBJ1-4; 9 bases are a match to TRBD1. Germline V lookup: CDR1 SGDLS, CDR2 YYNGEE. V lost 0 bases to trimming and J lost 3 bases; unmatched junction nucleotides: 3. The CDR3 covers 16 residues. DNA of the CDR3: TGTGCCAGCAGCGTAGGGACAGGGGCCGCTAATGAAAAACTGTTTTTT. This codes for CASSVGTGAANEKLFF.

This clone has at least ten counts. The chain links TRBV6-2 or TRBV6-3 to TRBJ1-1; possibly TRBD1 for D (5 bases). The germline V gene has CDR1 MNHEY and CDR2 SVGEGT. This CDR3 spans 15 amino acids. V shed 6 bases and J shed 3 bases, with 17 bases lying between them. The CDR3, as DNA: TGTGCCAGCAGCTCTCCCAGGCAGGGTGACACTGAAGCTTTCTTT. Residues: CASSSPRQGDTEAFF.

Only a few counts were recorded for this clone. The genes are TRBV28 and TRBJ2-5; 8 nucleotides align to TRBD1. Per germline, CDR1 MDHEN and CDR2 SYDVKM. The CDR3 contains 16 residues. With V trimmed by 7 bases and J by 7 bases, 17 bases remained unmatched. This CDR3 reads CASTPRTGKRGLTQYF. The CDR3 region has the DNA TGTGCCAGCACCCCTCGGACAGGGAAACGCGGGTTGACCCAGTACTTC.

This clone was detected only a few times. This chain joins TRBV15 and TRBJ1-2; a possible D gene is TRBD1 (5 bases). Germline assignment: CDR1 LNHNV and CDR2 YYDKDF (reference sequence). V gave up 1 base and J gave up 4 bases, with 13 bases separating them. The CDR3 is 15 residues long. The DNA of the CDR3 is TGTGCCACCAGCAGAGTGGGAGGGACCCCCTATGGCTACACCTTC. This gives the protein CATSRVGGTPYGYTF.

This sequence joins TRBV29-1 and TRBJ2-1; 9 positions match TRBD2. The length of the CDR3 is 14 residues. V shed 4 bases and J 4 bases; nucleotides not matched to a gene: 5. The germline V gene encodes CDR1 SQVTM and CDR2 ANQGSEA. The CDR3 loop reads CSVGGLAGYNEQFF. In DNA form, the CDR3 reads TGCAGCGTTGGTGGCCTAGCGGGATACAATGAGCAGTTCTTC.

The CDR3 coding sequence is TGCGCCAGCAGTTATGGACAGGCGAACACTGAAGCTTTCTTT. It yields the protein CASSYGQANTEAFF. The chain has TRBV10-2 and TRBJ1-1, with 7 bases matching TRBD1. The CDR3 runs to 14 residues. From germline, CDR1 is WSHSY and CDR2 SAAADI. Losses at the gene ends were 5 bases for V and 1 base for J; bases not matched to a gene: 4.

CDR3 in DNA: TGTGCCAGCCAATCCCACGGGGGGAATAATGAAAAACTGTTTTTT. It specifies CASQSHGGNNEKLFF. The chain carries TRBV6-5 and TRBJ1-4; weak D call: TRBD1 (5 bases). Germline CDR1 MNHEY, CDR2 SVGAGI. The CDR3 length is 15 residues. V dropped 8 bases and J dropped 4 bases, with 17 bases sitting between them.

The chain recombines TRBV3-1 (or the pseudogene TRBV3-2) with TRBJ2-3; the match to TRBD2 covers 11 bases. This CDR3 comprises 19 residues. CDR1 and CDR2 from the germline V gene are LGHDT and YNNKEL (reference sequence). V lost 1 base to trimming and J lost 0 bases; unmatched junction nucleotides: 9. The CDR3 DNA sequence: TGTGCCAGCAGCCAAGTCCTAGCGGGGGGAAACGGAAGCACAGATACGCAGTATTTT. This translates into CASSQVLAGGNGSTDTQYF.

This clone came up a few times. The chain joins TRBV6-2 or TRBV6-3 to TRBJ1-1; 9 bases line up with TRBD1. The CDR3 spans 16 residues. Germline-derived CDR1 and CDR2 are MNHEY and SVGEGT. The V gene end was trimmed by 2 bases and the J gene end by 9 bases; junction bases not matched to a gene: 13. CDR3 sequence reads: CASSYANLDRGNKAFF. The CDR3 DNA sequence: TGTGCCAGCAGTTACGCTAACCTGGACAGGGGTAACAAAGCTTTCTTT.

This chain links TRBV7-3 with TRBJ2-7; possibly TRBD1 for D (6 bases). The germline CDR1 and CDR2 sequences are SGHTA and FQGTGA. The CDR3 covers 15 residues. V gave up 4 bases and J gave up 4 bases, with 17 bases separating them. The CDR3 protein is CASSSAGAGEYEQYF. CDR3 in DNA: TGTGCCAGCAGCTCAGCCGGGGCAGGGGAATACGAGCAGTACTTC.

Worth noting for this clone: A read error may account for a junction end that differs from germline. V is TRBV19 and J is TRBJ1-4; D is perhaps TRBD1 (6 bases). The CDR3 has 15 residues. The germline gives CDR1 LNHDA, CDR2 SQIVND (reference sequence). The CDR3 nucleotides are TGTGCCAGTAGCCCCCGGACAGCCCAAAATGTAAAACTGTTTTTT. Its translation is CASSPRTAQNVKLFF.

This clone was picked up one time. This rearrangement joins TRBV6-5 to TRBJ2-1, with D possibly TRBD1 on 6 matching bases. From germline, CDR1 is MNHEY and CDR2 SVGAGI. Trimming removed 5 bases from V and 2 bases from J, with 13 bases in between. This CDR3 has 15 residues. The CDR3 here is CASSQQGFPYNEQFF. The CDR3 bases are TGTGCCAGCAGTCAACAGGGTTTTCCCTACAATGAGCAGTTCTTC.

The V gene is TRBV2, the J gene TRBJ1-5, with a possible D match to TRBD1 (6 bases). Germline-derived CDR1 and CDR2 are SNHLY and FYNNEI. This CDR3 is 16 amino acids long. V lost 6 bases and J lost 6, with 21 bases in between. The CDR3: CASSPWGGAMGQPQHF. For the CDR3, the DNA is TGTGCCAGCAGCCCCTGGGGGGGGGCGATGGGTCAGCCCCAGCATTTT.